This record looks at one T cell receptor beta chain sequence and its context. Antigen unknown. This entry is derived from a study of T-cell memory formation after mild COVID-19. Study-wide background: The TCR clusters were mostly specific to one donor. Broader study findings: Pre-infection memory carried some responding clones, suggesting that cross-reactive memory joined. Contracting CD4+ clones lay largely in CM and EM, with CD8+ ones residing in EMRA.

TCRdb reanalysed the 5' RACE reads using MiXCR and keeps one entry per CDR3 protein. The sample yields about 560,000 distinct CDR3 sequences, less than 25% seen once. The CDR3 contains 15 residues. Between the trimmed V and J ends, which lost 5 bases and 4 bases, there was a span of 16 bases. The rearrangement joins TRBV12-3 or TRBV12-4 to TRBJ2-3; D not resolved. The receptor's source is an adult woman who had mild COVID-19 (a few samples of this study predate the infection). Cell type and time point are not known. The sequenced sample consisted of PBMCs or a T cell subset sorted from them (not recorded which). The CDR3 reads CASSPNNGRADTQYF. Written as DNA, the CDR3 is TGTGCCAGCAGTCCGAACAATGGAAGGGCAGATACGCAGTATTTT.